Listed below are T cell receptor beta chains from one sample, sequenced in a study of regulatory T cells in long-lasting Graves disease. TCRdb processed the multiplex PCR reads anew with MiXCR; each CDR3 protein has one entry. This sample has roughly 420,000 distinct CDR3 sequences; about 15% occur once, and the top ten carry roughly 23%. These data were also filed under a second study, of T cells in Graves' hyperthyroidism and ophthalmopathy.

The source material was peripheral blood mononuclear cells (PBMCs), sampled at new diagnosis, from a patient treated with antithyroid drugs. All receptors derive from a woman under 30 with Graves disease. Both conserved end residues are part of each CDR3. Each record gives: clone size, J gene, V gene, D gene, CDR3 DNA, CDR3 protein. D genes are given only for firm matches. Size tells how often a clone was seen (once, few, many) or the class of an expanded clone, and some rows leave it out.

many,TRBJ2-3,TRBV19,TRBD2,TGTGCCACCCGACTAGCGGGAGTTCTGGATACGCAGTATTTT,CATRLAGVLDTQYF
few,TRBJ2-3,TRBV7-3,-,TGTGCCAGCAGCTTAATGTCTGCAGATACGCAGTATTTT,CASSLMSADTQYF
-,TRBJ2-2,TRBV6-2/TRBV6-3,TRBD2,TGTGCCAGCAACCTCGCGGGAGTGGTTCACACCGGGGAGCTGTTTTTT,CASNLAGVVHTGELFF
many,TRBJ2-7,TRBV3-1,TRBD1,TGTGCCAGCAGCCTTACCCCCCGGGACAGCTACGAGCAGTACTTC,CASSLTPRDSYEQYF
many,TRBJ1-3,TRBV7-9,-,TGTGCCAGCAGCTTTATGGGGAGCTCTGGAAACACCATATATTTT,CASSFMGSSGNTIYF
many,TRBJ2-1,TRBV30,-,TGTGCCTGGAAGAGGGTAACCAATGAGCAGTTCTTC,CAWKRVTNEQFF
many,TRBJ2-1,TRBV27,TRBD2,TGTGCCAGCAGCAACAGGTCTAGCGGGAGGATCCCCAATGAGCAGTTCTTC,CASSNRSSGRIPNEQFF
many,TRBJ2-1,TRBV6-1,TRBD2,TGTGCCAGCAGTGAAGTAGCGGGGAGGCGCAATGAGCAGTTCTTC,CASSEVAGRRNEQFF
few,TRBJ1-1,TRBV7-8,-,TGTGCCAGCAGCTTAGCGGCGAGGACTGAAGCTTTCTTT,CASSLAARTEAFF
-,TRBJ2-1,TRBV4-2,TRBD2,TGTGCCAGCAGCCGAGACCTCACTAGCGGGGTATACAATGAGCAGTTCTTC,CASSRDLTSGVYNEQFF
few,TRBJ2-3,TRBV20-1,TRBD2,TGCAGTGCTAGAGATTGGCGGGAGGGCCGGAAGATAGATACGCAGTATTTT,CSARDWREGRKIDTQYF
-,TRBJ1-2,TRBV12-3/TRBV12-4,-,TGTGCCAGCAGCAAGGACGGAAGCTATGGCTACACCTTC,CASSKDGSYGYTF
few,TRBJ2-3,TRBV6-5,-,TGTGCCAGCAGTTACTTTGCAGGGCAGGATACGCAGTATTTT,CASSYFAGQDTQYF
-,TRBJ2-5,TRBV9,-,TGTGCCAGCAGCGCCGGACATAGTGGGGTTCAAGAGACCCAGTACTTC,CASSAGHSGVQETQYF
-,TRBJ2-7,TRBV5-1,TRBD2,TGCGCCAGCAGCGGGGGACTAGCGGGAGGCTCCTACGAGCAGTACTTC,CASSGGLAGGSYEQYF
many,TRBJ2-1,TRBV27,TRBD2,TGTGCCAGCTCCCAGCTGCTAGCGGGAGTTAATGAGCAGTTCTTC,CASSQLLAGVNEQFF
few,TRBJ2-7,TRBV30,-,TGTGCCTGGAGTGTTGTCGGGGCCTACGAGCAGTACTTC,CAWSVVGAYEQYF
-,TRBJ2-2,TRBV7-2,TRBD2,TGTGCCAGCAGCTTATCTAGCGGGTTCTCGAACACCGGGGAGCTGTTTTTT,CASSLSSGFSNTGELFF
many,TRBJ1-2,TRBV20-1,-,TGCAGTGCCCCACCTGGGGTTCTCTATGGCTACACCTTC,CSAPPGVLYGYTF
-,TRBJ2-1,TRBV12-3/TRBV12-4,TRBD2,TGTGCCAGCAGTTCCAGGACTAGCGGAAGATCCTACAATGAGCAGTTCTTC,CASSSRTSGRSYNEQFF
many,TRBJ2-1,TRBV27,TRBD2,TGTGCCAGCACCATTAGCGGGAGGTGGTACAATGAGCAGTTCTTC,CASTISGRWYNEQFF
many,TRBJ2-3,TRBV30,TRBD2,TGTGCCTGGAGGTCTTTCGGGAGGACCACAGATACGCAGTATTTT,CAWRSFGRTTDTQYF
many,TRBJ2-5,TRBV2,TRBD1,TGTGCCAGCACTAGTCCGGGACAGCAAGAGACCCAGTACTTC,CASTSPGQQETQYF
few,TRBJ1-1,TRBV2,-,TGTGCCAGCAGTGAAACCCTACCCCCGTACACTGAAGCTTTCTTT,CASSETLPPYTEAFF
-,TRBJ2-2,TRBV12-3/TRBV12-4,-,TGTGCCAGCAGTACATATTACCTCGGGGAGCTGTTTTTT,CASSTYYLGELFF
many,TRBJ2-3,TRBV7-3,-,TGTGCCAGCAGCTTGGGCCGCTCCACACCCCTAGATACGCAGTATTTT,CASSLGRSTPLDTQYF